The source of this TCR beta chain is a study of OX40 agonist ivuxolimab in advanced cancers. Notes on the study in general: In CD8+ T cells, expanded clones were on average more numerous than in CD4+.

Assay used: immunoSEQ multiplex PCR; TCRdb lists only in-frame clones, some missing. The sample holds some 95,000 clones, approximately 86% seen once. V shed 4 bases, J shed 0 bases, and the junction held 3 bases outside the gene matches. The length of the CDR3 is 15 residues. Germline loops: CDR1 SGHRS, CDR2 YFSETQ. Concerning this clone: Antigen unknown.

This chain uses TRBV5-1 with TRBJ1-3; TRBD1 agrees at 8 bases. This clonotype was obtained from an adult with an advanced solid tumor such as melanoma, head and neck, liver or kidney cancer. The sequences come from CD4+ or CD8+ T cells sorted from blood, collected in a trial of the OX40 agonist ivuxolimab. In DNA, the CDR3 is TGCGCCAGCAGCACAGGACAGGGCTCTGGAAACACCATATATTTT. It encodes CASSTGQGSGNTIYF.